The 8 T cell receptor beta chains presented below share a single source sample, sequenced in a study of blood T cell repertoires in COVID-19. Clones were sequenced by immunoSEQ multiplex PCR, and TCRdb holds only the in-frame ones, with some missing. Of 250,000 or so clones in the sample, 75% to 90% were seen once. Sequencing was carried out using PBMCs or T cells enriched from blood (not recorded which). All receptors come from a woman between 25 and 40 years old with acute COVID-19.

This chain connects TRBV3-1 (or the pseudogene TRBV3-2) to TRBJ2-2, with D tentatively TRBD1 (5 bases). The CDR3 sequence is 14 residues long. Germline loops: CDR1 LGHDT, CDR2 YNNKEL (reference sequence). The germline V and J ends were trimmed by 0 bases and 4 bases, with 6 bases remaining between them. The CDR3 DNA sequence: TGTGCCAGCAGCCAAGATAGGGGCACCGGGGAGCTGTTTTTT. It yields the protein CASSQDRGTGELFF.

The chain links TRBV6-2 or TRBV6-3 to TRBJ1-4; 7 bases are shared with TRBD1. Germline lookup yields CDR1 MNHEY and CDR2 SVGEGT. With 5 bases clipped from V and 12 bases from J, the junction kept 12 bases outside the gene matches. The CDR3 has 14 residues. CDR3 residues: CASSTGATWGELFF. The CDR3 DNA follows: TGTGCCAGCAGTACAGGGGCGACCTGGGGCGAACTGTTTTTT.

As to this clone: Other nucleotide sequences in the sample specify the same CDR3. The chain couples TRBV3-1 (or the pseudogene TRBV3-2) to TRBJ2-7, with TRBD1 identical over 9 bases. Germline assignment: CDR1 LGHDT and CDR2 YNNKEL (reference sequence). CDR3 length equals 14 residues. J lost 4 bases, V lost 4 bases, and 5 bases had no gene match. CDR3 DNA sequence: TGTGCCAGCAGCCCGGGACAGGGCTCATACGAGCAGTACTTC. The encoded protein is CASSPGQGSYEQYF.

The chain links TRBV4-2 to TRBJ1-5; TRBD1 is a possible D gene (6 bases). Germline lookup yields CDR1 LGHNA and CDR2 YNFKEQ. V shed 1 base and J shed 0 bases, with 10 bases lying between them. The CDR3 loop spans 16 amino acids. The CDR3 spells CASSQGTANSNQPQHF. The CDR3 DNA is TGTGCCAGCAGCCAAGGGACAGCGAATAGCAATCAGCCCCAGCATTTT.

The CDR3 coding sequence is TGTGCCAGTAGTATAGCCCCAGGGACAGCAAATTCACCCCTCCACTTT. Its translation: CASSIAPGTANSPLHF. The chain uses TRBV19 and TRBJ1-6; TRBD1 matches 7 bases. This CDR3 is built from 16 residues. Trimming took 1 base from V and 7 from J; bases not matched to a gene: 7. Germline loops: CDR1 LNHDA, CDR2 SQIVND (reference sequence).

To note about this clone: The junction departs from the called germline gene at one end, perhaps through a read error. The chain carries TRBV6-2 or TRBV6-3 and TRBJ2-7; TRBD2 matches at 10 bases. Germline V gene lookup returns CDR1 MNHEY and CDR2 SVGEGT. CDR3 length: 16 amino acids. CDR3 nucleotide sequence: TGTGCCGGCAGCATGGAATGGACTAGCGGACCATACGAGCAGTACTTC. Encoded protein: CAGSMEWTSGPYEQYF.

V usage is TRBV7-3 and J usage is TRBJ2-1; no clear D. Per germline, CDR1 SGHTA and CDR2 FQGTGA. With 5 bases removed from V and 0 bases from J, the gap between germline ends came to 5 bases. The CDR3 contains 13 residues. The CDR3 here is CASSPHSYNEQFF. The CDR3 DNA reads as TGTGCCAGCAGCCCACACTCCTACAATGAGCAGTTCTTC.

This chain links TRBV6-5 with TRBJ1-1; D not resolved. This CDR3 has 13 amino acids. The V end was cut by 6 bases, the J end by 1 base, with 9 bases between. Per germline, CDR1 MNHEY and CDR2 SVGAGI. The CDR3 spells CASSRMRNTEAFF. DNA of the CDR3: TGTGCCAGCAGCAGGATGAGGAACACTGAAGCTTTCTTT.